The rows below give T cell receptor beta chains drawn from one sample of a study of blood T cell repertoires in COVID-19. Clones were read by immunoSEQ multiplex PCR, and TCRdb kept only the in-frame ones, dropping some. This sample yields about 77,000 clones, of which more than 80% are seen a single time; under 5% belongs to the top ten. The sample was peripheral blood. These receptor sequences come from a woman aged 70-85 years with acute or convalescent COVID-19. Both conserved end residues are part of each CDR3. The D gene is left open where the match is weak. Clone size is shown for a subset of rows, as once, few, many or a class of expanded clone.

TRBJ1-2 TRBV18 . . TGTGCCAGCTCACCACGACAAATAGCTAACTATGGCTACACCTTC CASSPRQIANYGYTF
TRBJ2-5 TRBV27 . . TGTGCCAGCAGTCCACAGATCAACCGGAAGACCCAGTACTTC CASSPQINRKTQYF
TRBJ1-2 TRBV7-9 TRBD1 . TGTGCCAGCACCCTCTATAAGGACAGGGGGCTGGGCTACACCTTC CASTLYKDRGLGYTF
TRBJ1-2 TRBV18 . once TGTGCCAGCTCGGATTACAGGGGCTACACCTTC CASSDYRGYTF
TRBJ1-2 TRBV5-1 TRBD1 few TGCGCCAGCAATGAACCGGGACAGAACTATGGCTACACCTTC CASNEPGQNYGYTF
TRBJ1-5 TRBV5-1 . . TGCGCCAGCAGCGAAGGCCGGGGCAATCAGCCCCAGCATTTT CASSEGRGNQPQHF
TRBJ1-1 TRBV27 . . TGTGCCAGCAGTGTCTCCGCGGAAACTGAAGCTTTCTTT CASSVSAETEAFF
TRBJ1-5 TRBV3-1/TRBV3-2 . once TGTGCCAGCAGCCAAGATGGGGGGTGGAATCAGCCCCAGCATTTT CASSQDGGWNQPQHF
TRBJ1-3 TRBV18 TRBD1 once TGTGCCAGCTCACCACCGGAGGGGGCTCTTGGTGGAAACACCATATATTTT CASSPPEGALGGNTIYF
TRBJ1-2 TRBV5-1 TRBD1 . TGCGCCAGCAGCTTGGGACCGGGACAGGGGGATGGCTACACCTTC CASSLGPGQGDGYTF
TRBJ1-2 TRBV24-1 . . TGTGCCACCAGTGTGGTCTCCTCTTGCGCCCGAGCCTCTGACTATGGCTACACCTTC CATSVVSSCARASDYGYTF
TRBJ1-1 TRBV5-1 . . TGCGCCAGCAGCTTGGGCTGGGCCACTGAAGCTTTCTTT CASSLGWATEAFF
TRBJ2-4 TRBV19 . . TGTGCCAGTAGTATTCACAGGAGAGAAGCCAAAAACATTCAGTACTTC CASSIHRREAKNIQYF
TRBJ2-7 TRBV3-1/TRBV3-2 TRBD2 few TGTGCCAGCAGCCCTAGGACTAGCGGGGCAGGTGAGCAGTACTTC CASSPRTSGAGEQYF
TRBJ2-7 TRBV6-2/TRBV6-3 . . TGTGCCAGCAGTTACTCGAGTCAGAGCATACTACACTACGAGCAGTACTTC CASSYSSQSILHYEQYF
TRBJ1-1 TRBV4-1 TRBD1 . TGCGCCAGCAGCTATGGACAGGGAGGGGGCACTGAAGCTTTCTTT CASSYGQGGGTEAFF
TRBJ2-7 TRBV5-1 . . TGCGCCAGCAGCTCACCCGGGCGGGGAAAGTGGGAGCAGTACTTC CASSSPGRGKWEQYF
TRBJ2-3 TRBV11-1 . . TGTGCCAGCAGACCAATGGAGGTTATCGCAGATACGCAGTATTTT CASRPMEVIADTQYF
TRBJ2-6 TRBV7-8 . . TGTGCCAGCAGCTTTATCGCGGCCTCCATTGCCGGGGCCAACGTCCTGACTTTC CASSFIAASIAGANVLTF
TRBJ2-3 TRBV27 . . TGTGCCAGCAGCGTAGGGGTCTTCACAGATACGCAGTATTTT CASSVGVFTDTQYF
TRBJ2-1 TRBV7-7 TRBD2 few TGTGCTAGCAGCTTAAAGCGGGGGGGCTTAAATGAGCAGTTCTTC CASSLKRGGLNEQFF
TRBJ1-4 TRBV6-5 . . TGTGCCAGCGGTCGGGGGGAAAATGAAAAACTGTTTTTT CASGRGENEKLFF
TRBJ2-7 TRBV6-5 TRBD1 . TGTGCCAGCAGTTACGCGGGACAGGGAGGCTACGAGCAGTACTTC CASSYAGQGGYEQYF
TRBJ1-4 TRBV7-9 TRBD1 . TGTGCCAGCAGATGGGGGACAGGGGAAAAACTGTTTTTT CASRWGTGEKLFF
TRBJ1-1 TRBV7-2 . . TGTGCCAGCAGCTTATGGCGGGGGGGGCCCCGTGAAGCTTTCTTT CASSLWRGGPREAFF
TRBJ1-2 TRBV2 TRBD1 . TGTGCCAGCAGTGAACGGACAGGGGTTAACTATGGCTACACCTTC CASSERTGVNYGYTF
TRBJ2-1 TRBV24-1 . . TGTGCCACCGGGGACATTGCCAATGAGCAGTTCTTC CATGDIANEQFF
TRBJ2-3 TRBV4-1 TRBD2 once TGCGCCAGCAGCCAAGAAAGCCTAGCGGGGGGAGATACGCAGTATTTT CASSQESLAGGDTQYF
TRBJ1-6 TRBV11-2 . . TGTGCCAGCAGCTTAGTAATGGGTGAGGATTCACCCCTCCACTTT CASSLVMGEDSPLHF
TRBJ2-6 TRBV4-3 . few TGCGCCAGCGGAGGGAGCCCTGGGGCCAACGTCCTGACTTTC CASGGSPGANVLTF
TRBJ2-7 TRBV12-3/TRBV12-4 . . TGTGCCAGCAGTACCATAGGAGACTACGAGCAGTACTTC CASSTIGDYEQYF
TRBJ1-2 TRBV7-9 TRBD1 . TGTGCCAGCAGCGGCACAGGGGCCCTGCCCTATGGCTACACCTTC CASSGTGALPYGYTF
TRBJ1-1 TRBV5-5 TRBD1 . TGTGCCAGCGCAGTTCAGGGGGACACTGAAGCTTTCTTT CASAVQGDTEAFF
TRBJ1-1 TRBV2 . once TGTGCCAGCAGTTTCGGACTCACTGAAGCTTTCTTT CASSFGLTEAFF
TRBJ2-3 TRBV7-7 . . TGTGCCAGCAGCCGCGGCGACCAAAATACGCAGTATTTT CASSRGDQNTQYF
TRBJ1-1 TRBV3-1/TRBV3-2 . few TGTGCCAGCAGCCGAAGTAGCACTGAAGCTTTCTTT CASSRSSTEAFF
TRBJ1-2 TRBV28 . . TGTGCCAGCAGCCTGACGAAGGGGGTCGGCTACACCTTC CASSLTKGVGYTF
TRBJ1-1 TRBV6-5 TRBD1 . TGTGCCAGCAGTTATATCGGACAGGGTACATACACTGAAGCTTTCTTT CASSYIGQGTYTEAFF
TRBJ1-1 TRBV5-6 . . TGTGCCAGCAGTTGGACAGCGAACACTGAAGCTTTCTTT CASSWTANTEAFF
TRBJ1-6 TRBV9 . . TGTGCCAGCAGCGTTTCGCCCCGGTCACCCCTCCACTTT CASSVSPRSPLHF
TRBJ2-2 TRBV19 TRBD2 . TGTGCCAGTAGTACGGGACTAGTATCCGGGGAGCTGTTTTTT CASSTGLVSGELFF
TRBJ1-3 TRBV9 . . TGTGCCAGCAGTGCACAGAGGGCAGGAAACACCATATATTTT CASSAQRAGNTIYF
TRBJ1-2 TRBV18 . . TGTGCCAGCTCACCAGCAGGGGACTATGGCTACACCTTC CASSPAGDYGYTF
TRBJ1-5 TRBV7-2 . few TGTGCCAGCAGCGACGACAGTCTCAGCAATCAGCCCCAGCATTTT CASSDDSLSNQPQHF
TRBJ1-3 TRBV7-9 . . TGTGCCAGCAGCTTCGGGGGTTCTGGAAACACCATATATTTT CASSFGGSGNTIYF
TRBJ2-6 TRBV11-3 . . TGTGCCAGCAGCTCCCCCGACATTACTGGGGCCAACGTCCTGACTTTC CASSSPDITGANVLTF
TRBJ1-2 TRBV19 . . TGTGCCAGTAGCAGGGGAATCGGGACTGGCTACACCTTC CASSRGIGTGYTF
TRBJ1-2 TRBV10-3 . . TGTGCCATCAGTGAGTCATCGGGAGATGGCTACACCTTC CAISESSGDGYTF
TRBJ2-3 TRBV29-1 TRBD2 . TGCAGCGTTGAAGAAGCGGGGGACGCCACAGATACGCAGTATTTT CSVEEAGDATDTQYF
TRBJ1-1 TRBV7-9 . . TGTGCCAGCAGCTTATTAATGAACACTGAAGCTTTCTTT CASSLLMNTEAFF